This TCR beta chain derives from a study of blood T cell repertoires in COVID-19. Study-level background: Italy, Spain and the United States were the sources of the convalescent and acute COVID-19 samples. PBMCs, B-cell-depleted T cells, or T cells were the source of the cDNA or gDNA that made up the material.

This CDR3 has 16 amino acids. Trimming removed 3 bases at V and 1 base at J, with 13 bases between. The germline CDR1 and CDR2 sequences are LNHDA and SQIVND (reference sequence). A Seattle source enrolled patients during active infection and followed them longitudinally. Original methodology: Researchers report that nucleated cell counts were estimated from reference gene primer amplification. This table comes from immunoSEQ multiplex PCR, and its TCRdb copy is limited to in-frame clones, with some not included. That table supplies the V and J calls and clone size; D and trimming were determined from the DNA. This table holds fewer than 200,000 clones, 70% to 90% found once.

V and J are TRBV19 and TRBJ1-5; the D is unclear. Sequencing used peripheral blood. The clonotype was recovered from a woman in her fifties or sixties with COVID-19, enrolled during active disease. CDR3: CASSMRGVGSNQPQHF. CDR3 DNA: TGTGCCAGTAGTATGCGGGGAGTTGGGAGCAATCAGCCCCAGCATTTT.